The 4 T cell receptor beta chains listed next were all sequenced from one sample in a study of cytomegalovirus exposure and HLA in healthy donors. The PCR contained 60 Vbeta and 13 Jbeta primers. Data came from immunoSEQ multiplex PCR; TCRdb stores just in-frame clones and leaves some out. Here the sample spans some 170,000 clones, 70% to 80% being singletons. The material sequenced was PBMCs. The source is a man aged 30-40 years in good health and CMV-seropositive.

V gene TRBV2 combines with J gene TRBJ2-1; 10 positions match TRBD2. V lost 5 bases, J lost 3 bases, and 7 bases stayed unmatched. Germline V lookup: CDR1 SNHLY, CDR2 FYNNEI. The CDR3 covers 16 residues. CDR3 in amino acids: CASSSGTSELYNEQFF. In DNA, the CDR3 is TGTGCCAGCAGTTCTGGGACTAGCGAACTCTACAATGAGCAGTTCTTC. Full variable domain (remainder filled in from reference TRBV2 and TRBJ2-1): EPEVTQTPSHQVTQMGQEVILRCVPISNHLYFYWYRQILGQKVEFLVSFYNNEISEKSEIFDDQFSVERPDGSNFTLKIRSTKLEDSAMYFCASSSGTSELYNEQFFGPGTRLTVL.

V is TRBV6-5 and J is TRBJ2-3; D remains unclear. The germline V gene encodes CDR1 MNHEY and CDR2 SVGAGI. The CDR3 loop spans 12 amino acids. Trimming removed 4 bases at V and 6 bases at J, with 8 bases between. CDR3 in amino acids: CASSSRWDTQYF. CDR3 coding DNA: TGTGCCAGCAGTTCTCGGTGGGATACGCAGTATTTT.

The V and J genes are TRBV7-9 and TRBJ2-2, with a tentative D call TRBD2 (6 bases). V was clipped by 2 bases and J by 1 base, with 14 bases between them. The germline V gene has CDR1 SEHNR and CDR2 FQNEAQ (reference sequence). This CDR3 contains 17 residues. The CDR3 reads CASSLRQGDLNTGELFF. In DNA form, the CDR3 reads TGTGCCAGCAGCTTACGACAAGGGGACTTGAACACCGGGGAGCTGTTTTTT.

About this clone: Additional DNA sequences in this sample encode the identical CDR3. This sequence joins TRBV7-3 and TRBJ1-1; the match to TRBD1 covers 8 bases. Trimming cost V 5 bases and J 3 bases; bases outside gene matches: 2. The germline V gene has CDR1 SGHTA and CDR2 FQGTGA. This CDR3 contains 13 residues. The CDR3 nucleotides read TGTGCCAGCAGCCTGACAGGGGACACTGAAGCTTTCTTT. Encoded protein: CASSLTGDTEAFF. The full variable domain, in which reference TRBV7-3 and TRBJ1-1 provide the parts outside the CDR3, is GAGVSQTPSNKVTEKGKYVELRCDPISGHTALYWYRQSLGQGPEFLIYFQGTGAADDSGLPNDRFFAVRPEGSVSTLKIQRTERGDSAVYLCASSLTGDTEAFFGQGTRLTVV.